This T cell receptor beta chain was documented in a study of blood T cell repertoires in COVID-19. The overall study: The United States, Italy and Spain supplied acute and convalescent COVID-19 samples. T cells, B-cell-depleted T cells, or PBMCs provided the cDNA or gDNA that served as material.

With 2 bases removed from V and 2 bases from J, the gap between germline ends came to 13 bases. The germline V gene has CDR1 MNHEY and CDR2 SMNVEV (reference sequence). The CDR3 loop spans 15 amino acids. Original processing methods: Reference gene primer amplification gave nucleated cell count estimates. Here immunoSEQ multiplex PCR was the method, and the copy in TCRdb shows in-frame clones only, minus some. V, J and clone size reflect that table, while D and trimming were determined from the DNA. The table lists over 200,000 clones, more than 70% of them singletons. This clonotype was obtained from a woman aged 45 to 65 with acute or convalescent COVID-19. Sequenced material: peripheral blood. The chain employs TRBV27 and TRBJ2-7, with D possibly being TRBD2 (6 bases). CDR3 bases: TGTGCCAGCAGTTTAGGAGGGGCCGCCCCCTACGAGCAGTACTTC. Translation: CASSLGGAAPYEQYF.